This entry lists 14 T cell receptor beta chains sequenced from one sample in a study of naive and memory T cell subsets. Whole-study findings and limits: Especially in CD8 cells, naive repertoires contained a few larger clonotypes, possibly CD45RA-re-expressing memory cells.

Two oligonucleotides, mixed equimolar, formed the beta constant-region primer covering TRBC1 and TRBC2. Four rounds of PCR amplified the ligated cDNA using nested alpha and beta constant-region primers plus SP2. TCRdb redid the calling of the UMI-ligation and nested PCR reads with MiXCR, one entry per CDR3 protein. The repertoire holds more than 95,000 distinct CDR3 sequences, more than 14% seen once, with 2.5% to 3.5% in the top ten. These receptors have no identified antigens. Sample: naive CD8+ T cells from blood. The receptors were sampled from a human donor in good health.

This clonotype occurred a few times. The rearrangement links TRBV29-1 to TRBJ2-7; no definite D call. From germline, CDR1 is SQVTM and CDR2 ANQGSEA. V dropped 7 bases and J dropped 1 base, with 11 bases sitting between them. This CDR3 is 12 amino acids long. The CDR3 spells CSAADESYEQYF. The CDR3, as DNA: TGCAGCGCCGCAGACGAGTCCTACGAGCAGTACTTC.

This clonotype was picked up many times. V and J are TRBV18 and TRBJ2-5; D remains ambiguous. CDR3 length: 18 amino acids. V was clipped by 2 bases and J by 3 bases, with 22 bases between them. Germline CDR1 and CDR2: KGHSH and LQKENI. CDR3 in amino acids: CASSPIRGAHPTEETQYF. The CDR3 region has the DNA TGTGCCAGCTCACCAATTAGAGGCGCTCACCCTACTGAAGAGACCCAGTACTTC.

This clonotype was found many times. The V and J genes are TRBV7-8 and TRBJ1-1; TRBD1 aligns across 8 bases. In germline, CDR1 is SGHVS, CDR2 FQNEAQ. The J segment lost 0 bases and the V segment lost 4 bases, leaving 4 bases of the junction unmatched. This CDR3 has 15 residues. DNA for the CDR3: TGTGCCAGCAGCTCTCGGACAGGGTTGAACACTGAAGCTTTCTTT. Translating it yields CASSSRTGLNTEAFF.

The V call is TRBV18, the J call TRBJ2-1; D call uncertain. V lost 2 bases and J 6 bases, leaving 17 bases between the germline ends. The CDR3 spans 16 residues. Germline CDR1 and CDR2: KGHSH and LQKENI. CDR3 DNA: TGTGCCAGCTCACCAGTCGAGGCAGGACCTCGCAATGAGCAGTTCTTC. Translation gives CASSPVEAGPRNEQFF.

The CDR3 bases are TGCAGCGTTTATACGGGACAGGGATACGAGCAGTACTTC. The encoded protein is CSVYTGQGYEQYF. The chain employs TRBV29-1 and TRBJ2-7; 9 bases fit TRBD1. Trimming took 5 bases from V and 4 from J; bases not matched to a gene: 6. The CDR3 totals 13 residues. Germline CDR1 is SQVTM and CDR2 is ANQGSEA.

This clonotype showed up many times. V usage is TRBV7-8 and J usage is TRBJ2-7, with 8 nucleotides matching TRBD2. The CDR3 is made up of 17 amino acids. The V and J ends lost 1 base and 2 bases, in that order; junction bases with no gene match: 10. Germline-derived CDR1 and CDR2 are SGHVS and FQNEAQ. The CDR3 loop reads CASSLGRSSGGAYEQYF. The CDR3 nucleotides are TGTGCCAGCAGCTTAGGTCGGTCCAGCGGGGGCGCCTACGAGCAGTACTTC.

This clonotype was seen many times. Written as DNA, the CDR3 is TGCAGTGCTCGATCCGGGACCGATAGCAATCAGCCCCAGCATTTT. Translation: CSARSGTDSNQPQHF. The V and J genes are TRBV20-1 and TRBJ1-5; TRBD1 might be the D (5 bases). Trimming pared 5 bases from V and 0 bases from J, leaving 14 bases between. This CDR3 is built from 15 residues. Germline CDR1 is DFQATT and CDR2 is SNEGSKA (reference sequence).

In this sample, this clonotype turned up a few times. The chain couples TRBV7-9 to TRBJ2-3, with D maybe TRBD2 (5 bases). CDR3 length: 17 residues. V was trimmed by 5 bases and J by 2 bases, leaving 20 bases between them. Germline V lookup: CDR1 SEHNR, CDR2 FQNEAQ (reference sequence). The CDR3 loop is CASSASGSSGYTDTQYF. The CDR3 nucleotides are TGTGCCAGCAGCGCCTCGGGGAGCTCGGGGTACACAGATACGCAGTATTTT.

The sample holds a few counts of this clonotype. The chain joins TRBV5-6 to TRBJ2-7; 7 positions match TRBD1. CDR3 length: 16 amino acids. Trimming cost V 0 bases and J 4 bases; bases outside gene matches: 10. CDR1 is SGHDT, CDR2 YYEEEE, per germline. In DNA form, the CDR3 reads TGTGCCAGCAGCTTGGATCCGGCACTCAGGGGGTACGAGCAGTACTTC. This sequence encodes CASSLDPALRGYEQYF.

This clonotype was observed a handful of times. V usage is TRBV20-1 and J usage is TRBJ2-7, with TRBD1 as a possible D gene (6 bases). V dropped 0 bases and J dropped 6 bases, with 15 bases sitting between them. The germline gives CDR1 DFQATT, CDR2 SNEGSKA (reference sequence). CDR3 size: 14 residues. CDR3 region: CSARDGTGSSEQYF. The DNA of the CDR3 is TGCAGTGCTAGAGATGGTACAGGGAGCTCCGAGCAGTACTTC.

This clonotype was seen more than once but under ten times. V usage is TRBV4-2 and J usage is TRBJ2-3; D uncertain. The CDR3 loop spans 14 amino acids. Germline assignment: CDR1 LGHNA and CDR2 YNFKEQ. V was shortened by 1 base and J by 3 bases, with 8 bases between the two germline ends. CDR3 sequence: CASSQARRTDTQYF. In nucleotides, the CDR3 is TGTGCCAGCAGCCAAGCCCGGCGTACAGATACGCAGTATTTT.

The chain employs TRBV12-5 and TRBJ2-3, with a possible D match to TRBD2 (6 bases). The CDR3 runs 13 residues. V was clipped by 5 bases and J by 6 bases, with 12 bases between them. CDR1 and CDR2 from the germline V gene are LGHNT and FRNRAP. DNA of the CDR3: TGTGCTAGTGGTAACGGGGGTATGGATACGCAGTATTTT. This sequence encodes CASGNGGMDTQYF.

The table lists this clonotype with a few counts. Sequence at one end of the junction differs from germline and may be a read error. This chain links TRBV27 with TRBJ2-5; 12 nucleotides align to TRBD2. This CDR3 is 15 amino acids long. Germline V gene data show CDR1 as MNHEY and CDR2 as SMNVEV (reference sequence). The CDR3 region has the DNA TGTGCCAGCAGCCAACTAGCGGGGGGTCAAGAAACCCAGTACTTC. It codes for CASSQLAGGQETQYF.

This clonotype was detected a few times. V and J are TRBV7-9 and TRBJ2-7, with D perhaps matching TRBD1 (6 bases). Deletions cut 2 bases from V and 1 base from J, with 18 bases between. Germline CDR1 is SEHNR and CDR2 is FQNEAQ (reference sequence). CDR3 size: 17 residues. Written as DNA, the CDR3 is TGTGCCAGCAGCTTACGAATTCCCGACAGGCCTTCCTACGAGCAGTACTTC. Its protein is CASSLRIPDRPSYEQYF.